These 20 T cell receptor beta chains came from one sample sequenced in a study of beta chain features in type 1 diabetes. Reverse transcription of all isolated RNA meant that expressed TCRB transcripts were sequenced. The table came from immunoSEQ multiplex PCR; TCRdb's copy has only in-frame clones and leaves some out. Here the sample spans hundreds of thousands of clones, more than 13% being singletons. These receptors have no known antigen. The study, taken as a whole, reports: Researchers report that Type 1 diabetes patients had moderately but significantly shorter TCRB CDR3s across all four CD4+ subsets.

Sequencing input: naive CD4+ T cells from blood. Every receptor here comes from a man aged 18-30 years with type 1 diabetes.

This clone turned up a few times. In the same sample, other DNA sequences code for this CDR3. The genes are TRBV5-1 and TRBJ2-2, with no clear D. This CDR3 comprises 13 residues. V lost 0 bases to trimming and J lost 6 bases, with 6 bases between them. Germline assignment: CDR1 SGHRS and CDR2 YFSETQ. The CDR3 coding sequence is TGCGCCAGCAGCTTGGCGGGTCCCGGGGAGCTGTTTTTT. This gives the protein CASSLAGPGELFF.

This chain joins TRBV6-5 and TRBJ1-4, with D uncertain. The CDR3 extends over 15 amino acids. The germline V gene has CDR1 MNHEY and CDR2 SVGAGI. Trimming left V 5 bases short and J 5 bases short, with 15 bases between. The CDR3 sequence: CASSPSRAVNEKLFF. For the CDR3, the DNA is TGTGCCAGCAGTCCATCCCGGGCCGTAAATGAAAAACTGTTTTTT.

The chain is built from TRBV7-9 and TRBJ2-5, with D perhaps matching TRBD2 (6 bases). Trimming cost V 5 bases and J 4 bases, with 14 bases left between them. The CDR3 extends over 14 amino acids. In germline, CDR1 is SEHNR, CDR2 FQNEAQ (reference sequence). CDR3 in amino acids: CASSPIRRGETQYF. The CDR3 DNA follows: TGTGCCAGCAGCCCTATAAGGAGGGGAGAGACCCAGTACTTC.

The chain couples TRBV5-1 to TRBJ2-1; no clear D. CDR1 and CDR2 (germline): SGHRS, YFSETQ. CDR3 length: 16 residues. V was clipped by 2 bases and J by 2 bases, with 14 bases between them. CDR3 in amino acids: CASSFAPHSPYNEQFF. The CDR3 region has the DNA TGCGCCAGCAGCTTTGCTCCCCACTCACCCTACAATGAGCAGTTCTTC.

The chain uses TRBV23-1 and TRBJ2-3; TRBD1 matches at 10 bases. TRBV23-1 is given ORF status, its function remaining uncertain. The CDR3 extends over 17 amino acids. The ends lost 4 bases at V and 1 base at J; junction bases unmatched: 8. CDR3 sequence (DNA): TGCGCCAGCAGTCTCACCCGGGACAGGGGACGCACAGATACGCAGTATTTT. Translated, it gives CASSLTRDRGRTDTQYF.

This clone was observed a handful of times. The V call is TRBV25-1, the J call TRBJ2-3; 11 nucleotides align to TRBD2. Germline-derived CDR1 and CDR2 are MGHDK and SYGVNS. Trimming took 3 bases from V and 7 from J; bases not matched to a gene: 6. The CDR3 is 15 amino acids. This CDR3 is CASSDQGLAVHTQYF. For the CDR3, the DNA is TGTGCCAGCAGTGATCAGGGACTAGCGGTCCATACGCAGTATTTT.

The rearrangement joins TRBV6-6 to TRBJ1-1; tentatively, D is TRBD1 (5 bases). The CDR3 length is 14 residues. Trimming shortened V by 0 bases and J by 3 bases, and 8 bases separated the two germline ends. The germline V gene encodes CDR1 MNHNY and CDR2 SVGAGI (reference sequence). In DNA, the CDR3 is TGTGCCAGCAGTTACTCAGGGGCAGACACTGAAGCTTTCTTT. Its protein product is CASSYSGADTEAFF.

This chain links TRBV7-2 with TRBJ2-1; possible D gene TRBD1, 5 bases. The CDR3 totals 15 residues. V lost 2 bases to trimming and J lost 2 bases, with 10 bases between them. Germline V gene lookup returns CDR1 SGHTA and CDR2 FQGNSA. The CDR3 coding sequence is TGTGCCAGCAGCTTAAGTCAGGGAACCTACAATGAGCAGTTCTTC. This sequence encodes CASSLSQGTYNEQFF.

A few counts support this clone. The chain combines TRBV5-1 with TRBJ2-1; 15 nucleotides line up with TRBD2. CDR3 size: 16 residues. V was clipped by 4 bases and J by 5 bases; unmatched bases: 4. Germline V gene lookup returns CDR1 SGHRS and CDR2 YFSETQ. The CDR3 sequence: CASSTGTSGGNNEQFF. The CDR3 DNA sequence: TGCGCCAGCAGCACAGGGACTAGCGGGGGGAACAATGAGCAGTTCTTC.

This clone was seen just once. The V gene is TRBV5-1, the J gene TRBJ2-1; possibly TRBD1 for D (5 bases). Germline CDR1 SGHRS, CDR2 YFSETQ. The CDR3 consists of 15 residues. Trimming shortened V by 2 bases and J by 6 bases, and 15 bases separated the two germline ends. The CDR3 region is CASSFLLGAGNEQFF. CDR3 nucleotide sequence: TGCGCCAGCAGCTTTCTCCTAGGGGCTGGCAATGAGCAGTTCTTC.

This clone has only a few counts. The chain uses TRBV5-1 and TRBJ1-1, with 7 bases identical to TRBD1. CDR1 is SGHRS, CDR2 YFSETQ, per germline. The V segment lost 3 bases and the J segment 3 bases; nucleotides outside the gene matches: 11. The CDR3 extends over 16 amino acids. The CDR3 sequence is CASSSGYRGFDTEAFF. The CDR3 bases are TGCGCCAGCAGCTCCGGTTACAGGGGATTTGACACTGAAGCTTTCTTT.

This chain joins TRBV30 and TRBJ2-1; D gene uncertain. Trimming cost V 5 bases and J 0 bases, with 11 bases left between them. The CDR3 length is 14 residues. The germline CDR1 and CDR2 sequences are GTSNPN and SVGIG (reference sequence). In DNA form, the CDR3 reads TGTGCCTGGCTACGCCCTAGCTCCTACAATGAGCAGTTCTTC. Its translation: CAWLRPSSYNEQFF.

The sample holds a few counts of this clone. The chain carries TRBV29-1 and TRBJ2-4; D tentatively reads TRBD1 or TRBD2 (5 bases each). V gave up 4 bases and J gave up 6 bases, with 13 bases separating them. The germline V gene encodes CDR1 SQVTM and CDR2 ANQGSEA. This CDR3 is 13 amino acids long. The CDR3 DNA sequence: TGCAGCGTTGCTTCCTCGGGGCTAAACATTCAGTACTTC. It specifies CSVASSGLNIQYF.

J is TRBJ1-1 and V is TRBV11-3; 8 positions agree with TRBD1. J lost 1 base, V lost 5 bases, and 9 bases had no gene match. Germline CDR1 and CDR2: SGHNT and YENEEA. The CDR3 runs to 16 residues. The DNA of the CDR3 is TGTGCCAGCAGCCCCCGACCCGGGACAGGGAACACTGAAGCTTTCTTT. Encoded protein: CASSPRPGTGNTEAFF.

CDR3 bases: TGTGCCACAACAGATACGCAGTATTTT. It codes for CATTDTQYF. This chain joins TRBV27 and TRBJ2-3; D is unresolved. Trimming shortened V by 10 bases and J by 3 bases, and 2 bases separated the two germline ends. Germline CDR1 reads MNHEY; CDR2 reads SMNVEV (reference sequence). This CDR3 spans 9 amino acids.

The chain links TRBV14 to TRBJ1-5; D gene unclear. The CDR3 runs to 13 residues. CDR1 SGHDN and CDR2 FVKESK come from the germline V gene. V lost 5 bases and J lost 3, with 8 bases in between. The CDR3 DNA follows: TGTGCCAGCAGCGGAGGTTACAATCAGCCCCAGCATTTT. It is translated as CASSGGYNQPQHF.

There are a few counts of this clone. The CDR3 here is CASAGTGYGYTF. CDR3 sequence (DNA): TGCGCCTCCGCCGGGACAGGGTATGGCTACACCTTC. The chain couples TRBV4-1 to TRBJ1-2, with 9 bases that match TRBD1. The CDR3 consists of 12 residues. CDR1 is MGHRA and CDR2 is YSYEKL in the germline V gene. V lost 11 bases and J lost 5; bases outside the gene matches: 6.

The V gene is TRBV28, the J gene TRBJ2-3; TRBD2 might be the D (5 bases). This CDR3 has 13 amino acids. Trimming removed 6 bases from V and 5 bases from J, with 12 bases in between. CDR1 and CDR2 (germline): MDHEN, SYDVKM. The CDR3 sequence: CASRAPGLDTQYF. CDR3 in DNA: TGTGCCAGCAGGGCCCCCGGACTAGATACGCAGTATTTT.

The V call is TRBV30, the J call TRBJ2-1; possible D gene TRBD2, 5 bases. Germline assignment: CDR1 GTSNPN and CDR2 SVGIG (reference sequence). The V gene lost 2 bases and the J gene lost 4 bases, with 15 bases spanning the gap. The CDR3 has 15 residues. The CDR3 DNA reads as TGTGCCTGGAGTCCCCGGGAACAGTTATACAATGAGCAGTTCTTC. Translation gives CAWSPREQLYNEQFF.

The chain recombines TRBV6-5 with TRBJ1-5; D gene unclear. The CDR3 has 16 residues. The V and J ends lost 0 bases and 5 bases respectively, with 14 bases between them. Germline V gives CDR1 MNHEY, CDR2 SVGAGI. For the CDR3, the DNA is TGTGCCAGCAGTTACTCGATCGATTTGCGGGATCAGCCCCAGCATTTT. Translation gives CASSYSIDLRDQPQHF.